The TCR beta chain described here comes from a study of lung T cells in sarcoidosis with Löfgren's syndrome. Losses at the gene ends were 5 bases for V and 3 bases for J; bases not matched to a gene: 3. CDR3 length: 13 amino acids. Germline values: CDR1 MNHNS, CDR2 SASEGT. Via MiXCR, TCRdb re-called the reads, giving one row per CDR3 protein. Found here are more than 50,000 distinct CDR3 sequences, 20% to 25% of them singletons; the top ten hold about 2.3%. In this sample, this clonotype turned up many times. No antigen is known for it. Study-wide findings and caveats: Multiple Löfgren's syndrome patients reportedly shared TRAV12-1 and TRBV2 CDR3 motifs. TRBV2 was the preferred pairing partner of TRAV12-1, with similar CDR3s. Versus controls, Löfgren's syndrome patients reportedly showed TRAV12-1 and TRBV2 as most expanded.

Specimen: CD4+ T cells from PBMCs. The rearrangement joins TRBV6-1 to TRBJ1-2; 7 bases match TRBD1. The sequence derives from a human donor with sarcoidosis (Löfgren's syndrome or another form), or a control subject (not recorded which). The CDR3 DNA sequence: TGTGCCAGCAGTCCCACAGGGGACTATGGCTACACCTTC. This translates into CASSPTGDYGYTF.